The rows below give T cell receptor beta chains drawn from one sample of a study of response to subunit inactivated influenza vaccine. TCRdb independently ran MiXCR on the RT-PCR reads; one entry per CDR3 protein. The top ten hold about 11% of the sample, which has over 150,000 distinct CDR3 sequences, roughly 8.7% seen once. The starting material was non-naive T cells sorted from PBMCs, obtained on the day of vaccination. These receptors all stem from a man over 45 who received an inactivated influenza vaccine. CDR3s include the opening cysteine and the closing phenylalanine or tryptophan. D genes are given only for firm matches. Clone sizes are given selectively: once, few, many, or a class where the clone is expanded.

>.|TRBV5-1|TRBJ1-5|many
CASSLDPGEAQPQHF
TGCGCCAGCAGCTTGGACCCAGGGGAGGCTCAGCCCCAGCATTTT
>TRBD2|TRBV7-9|TRBJ2-2|.
CASRITSGGATGELFF
TGTGCCAGCAGAATAACTAGCGGGGGGGCCACCGGGGAGCTGTTTTTT
>TRBD1|TRBV10-3|TRBJ1-2|few
CAISQDRGPYGYTF
TGTGCCATCAGTCAAGACAGGGGCCCCTATGGCTACACCTTC
>.|TRBV12-3/TRBV12-4|TRBJ2-1|many
CASSFSSSAGATEQFF
TGTGCCAGCAGTTTCTCCTCTAGCGCCGGGGCAACTGAGCAGTTCTTC
>.|TRBV20-1|TRBJ2-6|few
CSARVGGGANVLTF
TGCAGTGCTAGAGTGGGCGGCGGGGCCAACGTCCTGACTTTC
>TRBD2|TRBV13|TRBJ2-2|.
CASSVTIPSGGQTGELFF
TGTGCCAGCAGCGTCACAATTCCTAGCGGGGGGCAGACCGGGGAGCTGTTTTTT
>TRBD2|TRBV12-3/TRBV12-4|TRBJ2-6|.
CASRLGLAVVSSSGANVLTF
TGTGCCAGCAGATTAGGACTAGCGGTGGTCTCATCTTCTGGGGCCAACGTCCTGACTTTC
>TRBD1|TRBV29-1|TRBJ2-1|.
CSVYRDSAYNEQFF
TGCAGCGTATACCGGGACAGCGCCTACAATGAGCAGTTCTTC
>.|TRBV15|TRBJ2-5|many
CATSRDRGTAQETQYF
TGTGCCACCAGCAGAGACCGCGGGACAGCTCAAGAGACCCAGTACTTC
>.|TRBV6-6|TRBJ1-3|.
CASHAYSGNTIYF
TGTGCCAGCCACGCGTACTCTGGAAACACCATATATTTT
>.|TRBV5-1|TRBJ1-1|.
CASSGGSRMNTEAFF
TGCGCCAGCAGCGGGGGAAGTCGGATGAACACTGAAGCTTTCTTT
>.|TRBV29-1|TRBJ1-1|.
CSTLPGPGNTEAFF
TGCAGCACCCTTCCGGGACCGGGGAACACTGAAGCTTTCTTT
>TRBD2|TRBV2|TRBJ2-5|.
CASSDSYGGQETQYF
TGTGCCAGCAGTGACTCCTACGGGGGGCAAGAGACCCAGTACTTC
>TRBD2|TRBV18|TRBJ2-1|many
CASSPGTSGNYNEQFF
TGTGCCAGCTCACCCGGGACTAGCGGGAATTACAATGAGCAGTTCTTC
>TRBD1|TRBV6-6|TRBJ2-1|few
CASSFGTGNEQFF
TGTGCCAGCAGTTTCGGGACAGGGAATGAGCAGTTCTTC
>.|TRBV28|TRBJ2-5|few
CASRHKDTRGGTQYF
TGTGCCAGCCGTCACAAGGACACCCGTGGTGGGACCCAGTACTTC
>TRBD2|TRBV27|TRBJ2-7|few
CASSLIGAGVPLEQYF
TGTGCCAGCAGTTTAATAGGGGCGGGAGTGCCCCTCGAGCAGTACTTC
>.|TRBV20-1|TRBJ2-2|few
CSARDPSGGKNTGELFF
TGCAGTGCTAGAGATCCGAGTGGGGGGAAGAACACCGGGGAGCTGTTTTTT
>TRBD1|TRBV28|TRBJ1-1|medium-sized
CASSGGTEAFF
TGTGCCAGCTCCGGCGGGACAGAGGCTTTCTTT
>.|TRBV11-2|TRBJ2-2|few
CASSKKGLTGELFF
TGTGCCAGCAGCAAAAAAGGGCTCACCGGGGAGCTGTTTTTT
>TRBD1|TRBV4-3|TRBJ2-7|.
CASSRGQETYEQYF
TGCGCCAGCAGCCGGGGACAGGAGACCTACGAGCAGTACTTC
>TRBD2|TRBV5-1|TRBJ2-5|.
CASSPNPGGQETQYF
TGCGCCAGCAGCCCGAATCCGGGGGGGCAAGAGACCCAGTACTTC
>TRBD1|TRBV19|TRBJ2-7|few
CASSRRKGQGAEQYF
TGTGCCAGTAGTAGAAGAAAGGGACAGGGGGCCGAGCAGTACTTC
>.|TRBV7-9|TRBJ2-1|.
CASSRGGTNEQFF
TGTGCCAGCAGCCGAGGGGGGACAAATGAGCAGTTCTTC
>.|TRBV24-1|TRBJ2-7|many
CATFRQPYEQYF
TGTGCCACCTTCAGACAGCCCTACGAGCAGTACTTC
>TRBD2|TRBV12-3/TRBV12-4|TRBJ2-5|many
CASSLGISGTPETQYF
TGTGCCAGCAGTCTAGGGATTAGCGGGACTCCAGAGACCCAGTACTTC
>.|TRBV12-3/TRBV12-4|TRBJ2-3|many
CASSEGDTQYF
TGTGCCAGCAGTGAGGGGGATACGCAGTATTTT
>TRBD1|TRBV9|TRBJ2-2|.
CASSVGPLTGSGELFF
TGTGCCAGCAGCGTAGGGCCCCTGACAGGGTCCGGGGAGCTGTTTTTT
>.|TRBV24-1|TRBJ2-3|few
CATSDFSRGGTDTQYF
TGTGCCACCAGTGATTTCTCCAGGGGAGGCACAGATACGCAGTATTTT
>TRBD2|TRBV12-3/TRBV12-4|TRBJ2-3|.
CASSRTSGGVSTDTQYF
TGTGCCAGCAGTCGGACTAGCGGGGGGGTTAGCACAGATACGCAGTATTTT
>.|TRBV19|TRBJ2-7|few
CASSPQGGAGVYEQYF
TGTGCCAGTAGTCCTCAAGGGGGGGCGGGAGTCTACGAGCAGTACTTC
>.|TRBV29-1|TRBJ2-7|many
CSPLLEYF
TGCAGCCCGCTTCTAGAGTACTTC
>.|TRBV5-1|TRBJ1-1|many
CASSLEGGGPLKAFF
TGCGCCAGCAGCTTGGAAGGGGGAGGGCCCTTAAAGGCTTTCTTT
>.|TRBV6-6|TRBJ2-2|.
CPSSQRTGELFF
TGTCCCAGCAGCCAACGTACCGGGGAGCTGTTTTTT
>TRBD2|TRBV3-1|TRBJ2-3|.
CASSHWTSGLTDTQYF
TGTGCCAGCAGCCACTGGACTAGCGGACTCACAGATACGCAGTATTTT
>.|TRBV2|TRBJ2-1|.
CASSEQGLQLGNEQFF
TGTGCCAGCAGTGAGCAGGGGCTCCAACTGGGGAATGAGCAGTTCTTC
>TRBD1|TRBV7-8|TRBJ2-7|many
CASGTGAIYEQYF
TGTGCCAGTGGGACAGGGGCCATCTACGAGCAGTACTTC
>TRBD1|TRBV6-5|TRBJ2-2|.
CASSYGTGVGYTGELFF
TGTGCCAGCAGTTACGGGACAGGGGTAGGGTACACCGGGGAGCTGTTTTTT
>.|TRBV20-1|TRBJ1-1|.
CSAREDTEAFF
TGCAGTGCTAGAGAAGACACTGAAGCTTTCTTT
>.|TRBV3-1|TRBJ2-7|many
CASSLARGEQYF
TGTGCCAGCAGCCTTGCCAGGGGAGAGCAGTACTTC
>TRBD1|TRBV7-9|TRBJ2-5|.
CASSLRTGGGETQYF
TGTGCCAGCAGCCTAAGGACAGGGGGAGGCGAGACCCAGTACTTC
>.|TRBV20-1|TRBJ2-1|.
CSAPDRLRSYNEQFF
TGCAGTGCCCCCGACCGGCTCCGGAGCTACAATGAGCAGTTCTTC
>.|TRBV27|TRBJ2-7|few
CASSLSRTGEQYF
TGTGCCAGCAGTTTATCGCGGACCGGGGAGCAGTACTTC
>.|TRBV6-5|TRBJ2-7|.
CASSYSTDRPSSYEQYF
TGTGCCAGCAGTTACTCGACGGACAGACCTTCCTCCTACGAGCAGTACTTC
>.|TRBV4-3|TRBJ2-2|many
CASSQELAKGTGELFF
TGCGCCAGCAGCCAAGAACTTGCAAAGGGAACCGGGGAGCTGTTTTTT
>.|TRBV5-1|TRBJ1-1|.
CASSLGRRTGTEAFF
TGCGCCAGCAGCTTGGGACGGAGGACGGGGACTGAAGCTTTCTTT
>TRBD2|TRBV7-2|TRBJ2-5|.
CASSNLAGGPGTQYF
TGTGCCAGCAGCAATCTAGCGGGGGGGCCGGGGACCCAGTACTTC
>.|TRBV15|TRBJ2-1|many
CATSRRALYNEQFF
TGTGCCACCAGCCGGCGGGCCCTATACAATGAGCAGTTCTTC
>.|TRBV10-3|TRBJ2-7|few
CAISESSSPRESEQYF
TGTGCCATCAGTGAGTCGTCCAGTCCGAGGGAAAGCGAGCAGTACTTC
>.|TRBV6-1|TRBJ2-7|few
CASSGSTYEQYF
TGTGCCAGCAGCGGGAGTACTTACGAGCAGTACTTC
>TRBD1|TRBV20-1|TRBJ2-3|many
CSASETGVAHTDTQYF
TGCAGTGCTAGTGAGACAGGGGTCGCTCACACAGATACGCAGTATTTT
>.|TRBV29-1|TRBJ1-1|few
CSVLRPNMNTEAFF
TGCAGCGTTTTGAGGCCGAATATGAACACTGAAGCTTTCTTT
>.|TRBV5-1|TRBJ1-4|many
CASSPGGATRNEKLFF
TGCGCCAGCAGCCCTGGAGGGGCCACAAGGAATGAAAAACTGTTTTTT
>TRBD2|TRBV28|TRBJ2-7|many
CASSLLREYEQYF
TGTGCCAGCAGTTTACTGCGGGAGTACGAGCAGTACTTC
>TRBD1|TRBV6-5|TRBJ1-4|few
CASSYSGQGNEKLFF
TGTGCCAGCAGTTACTCGGGACAGGGGAATGAAAAACTGTTTTTT
>.|TRBV5-1|TRBJ2-5|.
CASTRDQETQYF
TGCGCCAGCACGCGAGACCAAGAGACCCAGTACTTC
>.|TRBV7-9|TRBJ2-7|few
CASSFGTASYEQYF
TGTGCCAGCAGCTTCGGGACCGCCTCCTACGAGCAGTACTTC